The next 30 T cell receptor beta chains were all read from a single sample in a study of blood T cell repertoires in COVID-19. Repertoires were generated with immunoSEQ multiplex PCR, while TCRdb's copy carries only in-frame clones and drops some. Found here are more than 300,000 clones, nearly 90% of them singletons; the top ten hold approximately 1.8%. Sequenced input: peripheral blood. These receptors originate from a woman in her 30s with COVID-19, enrolled during active disease.

The CDR3 here is CASSPSLGTGMGEQYF. The CDR3 coding sequence is TGTGCCAGCAGCCCATCACTTGGGACAGGGATGGGGGAGCAGTACTTC. The chain links TRBV3-1 (or the pseudogene TRBV3-2) to TRBJ2-7, with 9 bases that match TRBD1. CDR1 is LGHDT, CDR2 YNNKEL, per germline (reference sequence). The CDR3 is made up of 16 amino acids. Unmatched junction bases numbered 14, after V lost 4 bases and J lost 7 bases.

This rearrangement joins TRBV6-5 to TRBJ2-5, with D tentatively TRBD1 (6 bases). The CDR3 extends over 13 amino acids. V lost 5 bases to trimming and J lost 5 bases, with 12 bases between them. From germline, CDR1 is MNHEY and CDR2 SVGAGI. The chain's CDR3 is CASSRQDMETQYF. The CDR3 nucleotides are TGTGCCAGCAGTCGACAGGATATGGAGACCCAGTACTTC.

The chain links TRBV14 to TRBJ1-1; no reliable D call. Trimming cost V 2 bases and J 6 bases, with 19 bases left between them. Germline CDR1 reads SGHDN; CDR2 reads FVKESK. CDR3 length: 16 residues. DNA for the CDR3: TGTGCCAGCAGCCAATTCGCCCGCGGCAGAGCGCCTGAAGCTTTCTTT. Its protein product is CASSQFARGRAPEAFF. The complete variable domain, with remaining parts taken from reference TRBV14 and TRBJ1-1, reads EAGVTQFPSHSVIEKGQTVTLRCDPISGHDNLYWYRRVMGKEIKFLLHFVKESKQDESGMPNNRFLAERTGGTYSTLKVQPAELEDSGVYFCASSQFARGRAPEAFFGQGTRLTVV.

V usage is TRBV9 and J usage is TRBJ2-1; possibly TRBD1 for D (5 bases). Trimming took 6 bases from V and 4 from J, leaving 17 bases between them. This CDR3 spans 15 amino acids. Germline loops: CDR1 SGDLS, CDR2 YYNGEE. The chain's CDR3 is CASTLDSVMYNEQFF. The CDR3 region has the DNA TGTGCCAGCACCCTTGACAGTGTGATGTACAATGAGCAGTTCTTC.

This chain uses TRBV28 with TRBJ2-1; perhaps TRBD2 as D (6 bases). The V and J ends lost 3 bases and 7 bases respectively, with 10 bases between them. Germline V CDR1 and CDR2: MDHEN, SYDVKM. The length of the CDR3 is 13 residues. CDR3 bases: TGTGCCAGCAGTTTTGGAGGGTGGAATGAGCAGTTCTTC. Translated, it gives CASSFGGWNEQFF.

The chain joins TRBV6-5 to TRBJ1-6; TRBD1 aligns across 7 bases. The CDR3 has 15 amino acids. Germline loops: CDR1 MNHEY, CDR2 SVGAGI. With V trimmed by 8 bases and J by 6 bases, 10 bases remained unmatched. The CDR3 bases are TGTGCCAGCTCGAATGGGGGACAGATTAATTCACCCCTCCACTTT. This translates into CASSNGGQINSPLHF.

The J gene is TRBJ2-1, the V gene TRBV5-1, with 8 bases lining up with TRBD1. V was clipped by 4 bases and J by 5 bases; unmatched bases: 8. CDR1 SGHRS and CDR2 YFSETQ come from the germline V gene. This CDR3 spans 15 amino acids. This CDR3 is CASSQSGQGHNEQFF. The CDR3 region has the DNA TGCGCCAGCAGCCAATCAGGACAGGGCCACAATGAGCAGTTCTTC.

The chain combines TRBV4-3 with TRBJ1-1; possible D gene TRBD1, 6 bases. Trimming took 8 bases from V and 6 from J, leaving 19 bases between them. CDR1 and CDR2 from the germline V gene are LGHNA and YSLEER. The CDR3 spans 14 residues. CDR3 nucleotide sequence: TGCGCCAGCGCCCAGGCGAGGGGGGGCGCTGAAGCTTTCTTT. This codes for CASAQARGGAEAFF.

With regard to this clone: Compared with germline, one end of the junction differs, possibly owing to a read error. The chain combines TRBV9 with TRBJ1-4; TRBD1 is a possible D gene (5 bases). This CDR3 is 15 amino acids long. Germline V gene sequence: CDR1 SGDLS, CDR2 YYNGEE. The CDR3 region is CASSEGGANNEKLFF. The CDR3 nucleotides read TGTGCCAGTAGCGAGGGAGGGGCAAATAATGAAAAACTGTTTTTT.

The CDR3 DNA is TGTGCCAGCAGCCTACGGACCGGGATCAACACCATATATTTT. It translates to CASSLRTGINTIYF. The genes are TRBV7-9 and TRBJ1-3; D is ambiguous. V lost 5 bases to trimming and J lost 7 bases, with 15 bases between them. This CDR3 comprises 14 residues. Germline V gives CDR1 SEHNR, CDR2 FQNEAQ (reference sequence). Full variable domain (missing parts from reference TRBV7-9 and TRBJ1-3): DTGVSQNPRHKITKRGQNVTFRCDPISEHNRLYWYRQTLGQGPEFLTYFQNEAQLEKSRLLSDRFSAERPKGSFSTLEIQRTEQGDSAMYLCASSLRTGINTIYFGEGSWLTVV.

This clone is a singleton in its sample. The V and J genes are TRBV12-5 and TRBJ1-4, with 7 bases aligning to TRBD1. The CDR3 runs 17 residues. The junction had 7 bases not matched to a gene; V was cut back by 0 bases and J by 3 bases. Germline-derived CDR1 and CDR2 are LGHNT and FRNRAP. CDR3 DNA sequence: TGTGCTAGTGGTTTGGTACCCAGACAGGGACCTAATGAAAAACTGTTTTTT. Translating it yields CASGLVPRQGPNEKLFF.

This clone was seen more than once but under ten times. The chain combines TRBV9 with TRBJ2-2; 10 nucleotides align to TRBD1. Trimming took 4 bases from V and 4 from J; bases not matched to a gene: 7. The CDR3 has 16 amino acids. CDR1 is SGDLS and CDR2 is YYNGEE in the germline V gene. The CDR3 loop is CASSPRQGAITGELFF. The CDR3 DNA is TGTGCCAGCAGCCCTCGACAGGGGGCGATCACCGGGGAGCTGTTTTTT.

Concerning this clone: Other DNA sequences of this sample code for an identical CDR3. This chain links TRBV28 with TRBJ2-1; D unresolved. V lost 3 bases, J lost 6 bases, and 3 bases lay in between. CDR3 size: 11 residues. From germline, CDR1 is MDHEN and CDR2 SYDVKM. As DNA, the CDR3 is TGTGCCAGCAGTTTCAGCAATGAGCAGTTCTTC. This translates into CASSFSNEQFF.

The V gene is TRBV29-1, the J gene TRBJ1-1, with D tentatively TRBD1 (6 bases). The V end was cut by 5 bases, the J end by 1 base, with 14 bases between. This CDR3 spans 14 amino acids. The V gene's germline CDR1 is SQVTM and CDR2 ANQGSEA. The CDR3 nucleotides read TGCAGCGTTTACCCCGTGACAGGGAACACTGAAGCTTTCTTT. Residues: CSVYPVTGNTEAFF.

Only one count was recorded for this clone. The chain links TRBV5-1 to TRBJ1-6, with TRBD1 matching over 7 bases. CDR1 is SGHRS and CDR2 is YFSETQ in the germline V gene. The CDR3 totals 15 residues. With 1 base clipped from V and 7 bases from J, the junction kept 5 bases outside the gene matches. The chain's CDR3 is CASSLTGTVNSPLHF. The DNA of the CDR3 is TGCGCCAGCAGCTTGACCGGGACAGTAAATTCACCCCTCCACTTT.

This chain links TRBV18 with TRBJ1-1; D may be TRBD1 (6 bases). With 8 bases removed from V and 1 base from J, the gap between germline ends came to 11 bases. CDR1 is KGHSH and CDR2 is LQKENI in the germline V gene. There are 13 residues in the CDR3. Written as DNA, the CDR3 is TGTGCCAGCCGACCGGGACAGAACACTGAAGCTTTCTTT. Residues: CASRPGQNTEAFF.

The V call is TRBV11-2, the J call TRBJ2-3; the D gene is possibly TRBD1 (6 bases). CDR3 size: 14 residues. Germline-derived CDR1 and CDR2 are SGHAT and FQNNGV. With 5 bases removed from V and 2 bases from J, the gap between germline ends came to 11 bases. The CDR3 loop reads CASSLRGNTDTQYF. The CDR3 DNA reads as TGTGCCAGCAGCCTCAGGGGCAACACAGATACGCAGTATTTT.

V and J are TRBV20-1 and TRBJ2-1; D uncertain. Trimming left V 0 bases short and J 10 bases short, with 7 bases between. Germline CDR1 reads DFQATT; CDR2 reads SNEGSKA (reference sequence). The length of the CDR3 is 11 residues. The CDR3 DNA reads TGCAGTGCTAGAGAAGAACGGGAGCAGTTCTTC. Amino acids: CSAREEREQFF.

The rearrangement uses TRBV5-6 and TRBJ1-5, with no clear D. Germline V gene data show CDR1 as SGHDT and CDR2 as YYEEEE. V was clipped by 4 bases and J by 3 bases, with 11 bases between them. The CDR3 totals 14 residues. The CDR3 DNA reads as TGTGCCAGCAGCCTGGGCAGTACCAATCAGCCCCAGCATTTT. Its translation: CASSLGSTNQPQHF. The complete variable domain, with remaining parts taken from reference TRBV5-6 and TRBJ1-5, reads DAGVTQSPTHLIKTRGQQVTLRCSPKSGHDTVSWYQQALGQGPQFIFQYYEEEERQRGNFPDRFSGHQFPNYSSELNVNALLLGDSALYLCASSLGSTNQPQHFGDGTRLSIL.

V and J are TRBV7-9 and TRBJ2-7; 7 nucleotides align to TRBD1. Germline V CDR1 and CDR2: SEHNR, FQNEAQ (reference sequence). The CDR3 extends over 13 amino acids. Trimming took 5 bases from V and 5 from J; bases not matched to a gene: 6. The CDR3: CASSLGTAHEQYV. The CDR3 DNA reads as TGTGCCAGCAGCCTCGGGACAGCCCACGAGCAGTACGTC.

J is TRBJ1-3 and V is TRBV6-5; 12 bases are a match to TRBD1. The CDR3 is 14 amino acids. V lost 6 bases, J lost 9 bases, and 6 bases stayed unmatched. The V gene's germline CDR1 is MNHEY and CDR2 SVGAGI. CDR3 nucleotide sequence: TGTGCCAGCAGGGGGGACAGGGGGCGGGCCACCATATATTTT. Amino acids: CASRGDRGRATIYF.

The chain carries TRBV5-1 and TRBJ1-1; D remains unclear. The V end lost 1 base, the J end lost 11 bases, and 9 bases lay between the germline ends. The CDR3 contains 11 residues. Germline values: CDR1 SGHRS, CDR2 YFSETQ. The CDR3 DNA reads as TGCGCCAGCAGCTTGAACTCCAACGCTTTCTTT. This translates into CASSLNSNAFF. Full variable domain (remainder filled in from reference TRBV5-1 and TRBJ1-1): KAGVTQTPRYLIKTRGQQVTLSCSPISGHRSVSWYQQTPGQGLQFLFEYFSETQRNKGNFPGRFSGRQFSNSRSEMNVSTLELGDSALYLCASSLNSNAFFGQGTRLTVV.

The chain links TRBV28 to TRBJ2-1; weak D call: TRBD1 (6 bases). The germline V gene has CDR1 MDHEN and CDR2 SYDVKM. Trimming took 3 bases from V and 7 from J, leaving 13 bases between them. This CDR3 contains 14 residues. CDR3 in amino acids: CASSFLGAGNEQFF. DNA for the CDR3: TGTGCCAGCAGTTTTTTGGGGGCGGGTAATGAGCAGTTCTTC.

The chain recombines TRBV7-6 with TRBJ2-5; tentatively, D is TRBD2 (7 bases). The ends were cut back, 1 base at V and 5 bases at J, with 17 bases in the middle. This CDR3 region has 16 residues. Germline loops: CDR1 SGHVS, CDR2 FNYEAQ. The CDR3 sequence is CASSLVGGRYMETQYF. DNA of the CDR3: TGTGCCAGCAGCTTAGTGGGGGGGCGGTATATGGAGACCCAGTACTTC.

The chain has TRBV5-6 and TRBJ2-2; a weak D match, TRBD1 (6 bases). Germline loops: CDR1 SGHDT, CDR2 YYEEEE. The CDR3 totals 15 residues. V was pared by 2 bases and J by 0 bases, with 8 bases between. CDR3 DNA sequence: TGTGCCAGCAGCTTCTGGACAGCGAACACCGGGGAGCTGTTTTTT. It translates to CASSFWTANTGELFF. Looking up the rest from reference TRBV5-6 and TRBJ2-2 gives the full variable domain: DAGVTQSPTHLIKTRGQQVTLRCSPKSGHDTVSWYQQALGQGPQFIFQYYEEEERQRGNFPDRFSGHQFPNYSSELNVNALLLGDSALYLCASSFWTANTGELFFGEGSRLTVL.

The genes are TRBV28 and TRBJ2-3; 7 bases align to TRBD2. CDR1 is MDHEN, CDR2 SYDVKM, per germline. V lost 8 bases to trimming and J lost 1 base; unmatched junction nucleotides: 3. This CDR3 has 13 residues. In nucleotides, the CDR3 is TGTGCCAGCGCGGGGGACCGCACAGATACGCAGTATTTT. The encoded protein is CASAGDRTDTQYF. The variable domain in full, completed from reference TRBV28 and TRBJ2-3, reads DVKVTQSSRYLVKRTGEKVFLECVQDMDHENMFWYRQDPGLGLRLIYFSYDVKMKEKGDIPEGYSVSREKKERFSLILESASTNQTSMYLCASAGDRTDTQYFGPGTRLTVL.

The J gene is TRBJ2-5, the V gene TRBV7-9; TRBD1 aligns across 8 bases. V dropped 5 bases and J dropped 1; count of bases not matched to a gene: 6. Germline V gene data show CDR1 as SEHNR and CDR2 as FQNEAQ (reference sequence). This CDR3 has 15 amino acids. CDR3 region: CASSARDRSQETQYF. CDR3 coding DNA: TGTGCCAGCAGCGCAAGGGACAGGTCCCAAGAGACCCAGTACTTC. Looking up the rest from reference TRBV7-9 and TRBJ2-5 gives the full variable domain: DTGVSQNPRHKITKRGQNVTFRCDPISEHNRLYWYRQTLGQGPEFLTYFQNEAQLEKSRLLSDRFSAERPKGSFSTLEIQRTEQGDSAMYLCASSARDRSQETQYFGPGTRLLVL.

The chain combines TRBV2 with TRBJ1-2; D not certain. Trimming took 4 bases from V and 0 from J, leaving 12 bases between them. CDR3 length: 15 amino acids. In germline, CDR1 is SNHLY, CDR2 FYNNEI. The CDR3 is CASSVGTVTNYGYTF. The CDR3 DNA sequence: TGTGCCAGCAGTGTAGGTACAGTAACTAACTATGGCTACACCTTC.

This chain uses TRBV30 with TRBJ1-6; D perhaps matches TRBD1 (6 bases). V was pared by 1 base and J by 2 bases, with 12 bases between. The CDR3 is 16 residues long. Germline V gives CDR1 GTSNPN, CDR2 SVGIG (reference sequence). CDR3 coding DNA: TGTGCCTGGAGTGGTACAGGGCTCGCCTATAATTCACCCCTCCACTTT. This codes for CAWSGTGLAYNSPLHF.

This chain uses TRBV11-3 with TRBJ1-2, with D possibly TRBD1 on 6 matching bases. Germline assignment: CDR1 SGHNT and CDR2 YENEEA. V was cut by 4 bases and J by 0 bases, with 24 bases left in between. The CDR3 covers 19 residues. CDR3 DNA sequence: TGTGCCAGCAGCTCCCCCGGTGTGGACAGCGCACCTCCTAACTATGGCTACACCTTC. Its translation: CASSSPGVDSAPPNYGYTF.